The 26 T cell receptor beta chains below all came from one sample that was sequenced in a study of blood T cell repertoires in COVID-19. Clones were read by immunoSEQ multiplex PCR, and TCRdb kept only the in-frame ones, dropping some. The data contain approximately 130,000 clones, more than 75% of them singletons. Material for sequencing was peripheral blood. Source of these receptors: a man aged 45-65 years with active COVID-19.

CDR3 bases: TGCAGCGTTAGGACTAGCGGGGAAAAGACCCAGTACTTC. This gives the protein CSVRTSGEKTQYF. The chain couples TRBV29-1 to TRBJ2-5; 12 nucleotides match TRBD2. Germline V gene sequence: CDR1 SQVTM, CDR2 ANQGSEA. V lost 5 bases to trimming and J lost 6 bases; unmatched junction nucleotides: 4. This CDR3 has 13 amino acids.

The chain links TRBV7-9 to TRBJ2-3, with 13 bases matching TRBD2. CDR3 size: 17 residues. The germline gives CDR1 SEHNR, CDR2 FQNEAQ (reference sequence). V dropped 1 base and J dropped 5; count of bases not matched to a gene: 6. For the CDR3, the DNA is TGTGCCAGCAGCTTAGAACTAGCGGGGGGGCCTGGAGATACGCAGTATTTT. Encoded protein: CASSLELAGGPGDTQYF.

This chain links TRBV28 with TRBJ2-5, with 9 bases lining up with TRBD1. Per the germline V gene, CDR1 is MDHEN and CDR2 is SYDVKM. Losses at the gene ends were 5 bases for V and 7 bases for J; bases not matched to a gene: 8. The CDR3 sequence is 14 residues long. CDR3 in amino acids: CASSGNDRGGTQYF. The CDR3 bases are TGTGCCAGCAGTGGTAACGACAGGGGGGGGACCCAGTACTTC. The full variable domain, rest sourced from reference TRBV28 and TRBJ2-5, is DVKVTQSSRYLVKRTGEKVFLECVQDMDHENMFWYRQDPGLGLRLIYFSYDVKMKEKGDIPEGYSVSREKKERFSLILESASTNQTSMYLCASSGNDRGGTQYFGPGTRLLVL.

The count of this clone is one. The chain couples TRBV30 to TRBJ2-3; 7 bases are a match to TRBD2. The CDR3 spans 14 residues. CDR1 is GTSNPN and CDR2 is SVGIG in the germline V gene (reference sequence). Losses at the gene ends were 7 bases for V and 1 base for J; bases not matched to a gene: 8. DNA for the CDR3: TGTGCCTATGGTGCGGGAGACCGCACAGATACGCAGTATTTT. Translating it yields CAYGAGDRTDTQYF.

The chain combines TRBV10-3 with TRBJ1-5; no definite D call. The V end was cut by 1 base, the J end by 0 bases, with 10 bases between. This CDR3 region has 16 residues. In germline, CDR1 is ENHRY, CDR2 SYGVKD. The CDR3 bases are TGTGCCATCAGTGAGTGGTACAGCTATAGCAATCAGCCCCAGCATTTT. This encodes CAISEWYSYSNQPQHF.

The V gene is TRBV7-9, the J gene TRBJ2-5, with 7 bases lining up with TRBD1. The CDR3 runs 15 residues. V shed 5 bases and J 3 bases; nucleotides not matched to a gene: 9. The V gene's germline CDR1 is SEHNR and CDR2 FQNEAQ (reference sequence). CDR3 bases: TGTGCCAGCAGCCAAGACAGGGTCCGAGAAGAGACCCAGTACTTC. Translation: CASSQDRVREETQYF.

The chain employs TRBV11-3 and TRBJ2-1, with D perhaps TRBD1 (6 bases). The CDR3 is 13 amino acids. Per germline, CDR1 SGHNT and CDR2 YENEEA. Trimming left V 5 bases short and J 8 bases short, with 13 bases between. The chain's CDR3 is CASSPQQGDEQFF. The CDR3 DNA is TGTGCCAGCAGCCCCCAACAGGGCGATGAGCAGTTCTTC.

This clone came up a few times. The chain has TRBV6-5 and TRBJ1-1, with a possible D match to TRBD1 (5 bases). CDR1 MNHEY and CDR2 SVGAGI come from the germline V gene. This CDR3 has 13 amino acids. V shed 10 bases and J shed 8 bases, with 20 bases lying between them. The CDR3 sequence: CATHLSGPLEAFF. The CDR3 DNA follows: TGTGCCACCCACTTATCAGGGCCCCTCGAAGCTTTCTTT.

V gene TRBV11-2 combines with J gene TRBJ2-2, with a weak D call TRBD2 (6 bases). Germline lookup yields CDR1 SGHAT and CDR2 FQNNGV. Deletions cut 3 bases from V and 2 bases from J, with 10 bases between. This CDR3 is built from 15 residues. The CDR3 region is CASSFGTVNTGELFF. The CDR3, as DNA: TGTGCCAGCAGCTTCGGGACTGTTAACACCGGGGAGCTGTTTTTT.

The chain combines TRBV7-2 with TRBJ1-6; 9 bases match TRBD1. CDR1 SGHTA and CDR2 FQGNSA come from the germline V gene. The J segment lost 4 bases and the V segment lost 5 bases, leaving 6 bases of the junction unmatched. The CDR3 has 16 residues. This chain's CDR3 is CASSRPGQGYNSPLHF. The DNA of the CDR3 is TGTGCCAGCAGCCGCCCCGGACAGGGGTATAATTCACCCCTCCACTTT.

The rearrangement links TRBV5-1 to TRBJ2-5; unclear D gene. Germline CDR1 and CDR2: SGHRS and YFSETQ. V shed 5 bases and J shed 2 bases, with 13 bases lying between them. This CDR3 contains 14 residues. The CDR3 sequence: CASSGQSAQETQYF. The CDR3 bases are TGCGCCAGCAGTGGGCAGTCCGCTCAAGAGACCCAGTACTTC. The complete variable domain, with remaining parts taken from reference TRBV5-1 and TRBJ2-5, reads KAGVTQTPRYLIKTRGQQVTLSCSPISGHRSVSWYQQTPGQGLQFLFEYFSETQRNKGNFPGRFSGRQFSNSRSEMNVSTLELGDSALYLCASSGQSAQETQYFGPGTRLLVL.

The V and J genes are TRBV28 and TRBJ2-7; 7 positions agree with TRBD2. This CDR3 is 16 amino acids long. Trimming cost V 3 bases and J 2 bases; bases outside gene matches: 10. CDR1 is MDHEN, CDR2 SYDVKM, per germline. CDR3 amino acids: CASSFQSRGGTYEQYF. The CDR3 DNA follows: TGTGCCAGCAGTTTTCAATCGAGGGGAGGGACCTACGAGCAGTACTTC.

This chain links TRBV5-1 with TRBJ1-2; 8 positions match TRBD1. There are 16 residues in the CDR3. Germline loops: CDR1 SGHRS, CDR2 YFSETQ. Trimming at V came to 1 base and at J to 3 bases, leaving 8 bases not matched to a gene. The CDR3 protein is CASSLQTGGHDYGYTF. Written as DNA, the CDR3 is TGCGCCAGCAGCTTGCAAACAGGGGGACATGACTATGGCTACACCTTC. Complete variable domain (other parts from reference TRBV5-1 and TRBJ1-2): KAGVTQTPRYLIKTRGQQVTLSCSPISGHRSVSWYQQTPGQGLQFLFEYFSETQRNKGNFPGRFSGRQFSNSRSEMNVSTLELGDSALYLCASSLQTGGHDYGYTFGSGTRLTVV.

The chain is built from TRBV3-1 (or the pseudogene TRBV3-2) and TRBJ2-2; D gene uncertain. The CDR3 has 15 residues. CDR1 and CDR2 from the germline V gene are LGHDT and YNNKEL (reference sequence). Trimming removed 4 bases at V and 1 base at J, with 10 bases between. The CDR3 loop reads CASSPSYRNTGELFF. DNA of the CDR3: TGTGCCAGCAGCCCCTCTTACAGGAACACCGGGGAGCTGTTTTTT.

The chain combines TRBV19 with TRBJ1-4; no clear D gene. Trimming removed 5 bases from V and 6 bases from J, with 19 bases in between. The CDR3 runs to 16 residues. CDR1 and CDR2 (germline): LNHDA, SQIVND (reference sequence). This CDR3 reads CASSPPEGRWYEKLFF. The CDR3, as DNA: TGTGCCAGTAGTCCTCCCGAGGGCCGATGGTATGAAAAACTGTTTTTT. The variable domain in full, with the rest retrieved from reference TRBV19 and TRBJ1-4, is DGGITQSPKYLFRKEGQNVTLSCEQNLNHDAMYWYRQDPGQGLRLIYYSQIVNDFQKGDIAEGYSVSREKKESFPLTVTSAQKNPTAFYLCASSPPEGRWYEKLFFGSGTQLSVL.

The chain couples TRBV6-1 to TRBJ1-1; no reliable D call. Germline CDR1 is MNHNS and CDR2 is SASEGT. Trimming shortened V by 3 bases and J by 3 bases, and 8 bases separated the two germline ends. This CDR3 has 13 residues. The CDR3 protein is CASSERRDTEAFF. The CDR3 DNA sequence: TGTGCCAGCAGTGAGAGAAGAGACACTGAAGCTTTCTTT.

This sequence joins TRBV4-1 and TRBJ2-7, with 7 positions matching TRBD1. The CDR3 loop spans 16 amino acids. CDR1 and CDR2 from the germline V gene are MGHRA and YSYEKL. V shed 0 bases, J shed 3 bases, and the junction held 8 bases outside the gene matches. The CDR3 region has the DNA TGCGCCAGCAGCCAAGAAACTCTGGCAGGGGGCTACGAGCAGTACTTC. As protein: CASSQETLAGGYEQYF.

The gene calls are TRBV21-1 and TRBJ2-7; TRBD1, the table's D call, was not compared with the DNA. TRBV21-1 is reported as a pseudogene. This CDR3 region has 18 residues. The CDR3 spells CASTHRCDRPLDSYEQYF. The DNA for the CDR3 is TGTGCCAGCACCCACCGGTGTGACAGGCCCCTAGACTCTTACGAGCAGTACTTC.

The V call is TRBV15, the J call TRBJ2-7; D may be TRBD2 (6 bases). This CDR3 spans 14 amino acids. Trimming left V 0 bases short and J 9 bases short, with 15 bases between. CDR1 and CDR2 (germline): LNHNV, YYDKDF (reference sequence). The CDR3 protein is CATSRDLDYRWQYF. The CDR3 bases are TGTGCCACCAGCAGAGATTTGGACTACCGGTGGCAGTACTTC.

The rearrangement links TRBV19 to TRBJ2-1; the D gene is possibly TRBD2 (5 bases). Looked up from germline, CDR1 is LNHDA and CDR2 is SQIVND (reference sequence). The V end lost 5 bases, the J end lost 5 bases, and 10 bases lay between the germline ends. This CDR3 region has 13 residues. The CDR3 loop reads CASSHGLNNEQFF. CDR3 sequence (DNA): TGTGCCAGTAGTCACGGACTCAACAATGAGCAGTTCTTC.

The V gene is TRBV19, the J gene TRBJ2-7; TRBD2 might be the D (6 bases). Trimming cost V 3 bases and J 3 bases, with 24 bases left between them. Germline-derived CDR1 and CDR2 are LNHDA and SQIVND (reference sequence). The CDR3 is made up of 18 amino acids. This CDR3 reads CASSISTRPGLEGYEQYF. The CDR3 nucleotides are TGTGCCAGTAGTATCAGCACCCGACCGGGACTGGAGGGCTACGAGCAGTACTTC.

The J gene is TRBJ1-1, the V gene TRBV5-1; D is perhaps TRBD1 (6 bases). This CDR3 is built from 16 residues. The V end was cut by 0 bases, the J end by 3 bases, with 15 bases between. From germline, CDR1 is SGHRS and CDR2 YFSETQ. The CDR3 DNA is TGCGCCAGCAGCTTGGCAGGGGACCCCCTCTACACTGAAGCTTTCTTT. The encoded protein is CASSLAGDPLYTEAFF.

This clone turned up a few times. The chain links TRBV14 to TRBJ1-3; no reliable D call. The CDR3 covers 12 residues. The germline V gene has CDR1 SGHDN and CDR2 FVKESK. Trimming left V 4 bases short and J 3 bases short, with 4 bases between. CDR3 DNA sequence: TGTGCCAGCAGCCGAGTTGGAAACACCATATATTTT. Amino acids: CASSRVGNTIYF. The variable domain in full, completed from reference TRBV14 and TRBJ1-3, reads EAGVTQFPSHSVIEKGQTVTLRCDPISGHDNLYWYRRVMGKEIKFLLHFVKESKQDESGMPNNRFLAERTGGTYSTLKVQPAELEDSGVYFCASSRVGNTIYFGEGSWLTVV.

V and J are TRBV4-1 and TRBJ2-7; weak D call: TRBD1 (6 bases). V lost 5 bases to trimming and J lost 0 bases, with 14 bases between them. CDR1 and CDR2 from the germline V gene are MGHRA and YSYEKL. The CDR3 runs 15 residues. The CDR3 reads CASSERDTRSYEQYF. In nucleotides, the CDR3 is TGCGCCAGCAGCGAAAGGGACACCCGCTCCTACGAGCAGTACTTC.

The chain is built from TRBV7-9 and TRBJ1-2; D remains ambiguous. Trimming shortened V by 5 bases and J by 5 bases, and 9 bases separated the two germline ends. The germline V gene has CDR1 SEHNR and CDR2 FQNEAQ (reference sequence). This CDR3 region has 12 residues. The CDR3 sequence is CASSRGNYGYTF. CDR3 in DNA: TGTGCCAGCAGCCGCGGCAATTATGGCTACACCTTC.

The J gene is TRBJ2-7, the V gene TRBV9; D unresolved. This CDR3 region has 15 residues. V lost 0 bases and J 2 bases, leaving 12 bases between the germline ends. Looked up from germline, CDR1 is SGDLS and CDR2 is YYNGEE. CDR3 sequence (DNA): TGTGCCAGCAGCGTAGGGGCTACCGCTACCTACGAGCAGTACTTC. Protein product: CASSVGATATYEQYF. The complete variable domain, with remaining parts taken from reference TRBV9 and TRBJ2-7, reads DSGVTQTPKHLITATGQRVTLRCSPRSGDLSVYWYQQSLDQGLQFLIQYYNGEERAKGNILERFSAQQFPDLHSELNLSSLELGDSALYFCASSVGATATYEQYFGPGTRLTVT.